The 28 T cell receptor beta chains given below trace back to one sample, sequenced in a study of blood T cell repertoires in COVID-19. TCRdb keeps only in-frame clones here, not all; method: immunoSEQ multiplex PCR. The sample yields about 29,000 clones, roughly 90% seen once. Sequences were obtained from peripheral blood. Receptors originate from a human donor in a cohort sampled during active COVID-19.

V and J are TRBV24-1 and TRBJ2-5; TRBD1 is a possible D gene (6 bases). Trimming left V 1 base short and J 5 bases short, with 10 bases between. Germline-derived CDR1 and CDR2 are KGHDR and SFDVKD. This CDR3 spans 14 amino acids. The CDR3 loop reads CATSDLGGKETQYF. The CDR3 DNA reads TGTGCCACCAGTGATTTAGGGGGAAAGGAGACCCAGTACTTC.

This chain links TRBV7-6 with TRBJ2-7, with 10 bases matching TRBD1. CDR1 and CDR2 from the germline V gene are SGHVS and FNYEAQ. The CDR3 sequence is 17 residues long. The V and J ends lost 1 base and 1 base, in that order; junction bases with no gene match: 7. The CDR3 DNA follows: TGTGCCAGCAGCTTAGAGACAGGGGGCCTCTCTTCCTACGAGCAGTACTTC. Translation gives CASSLETGGLSSYEQYF.

In its sample, this clone was seen once. V usage is TRBV9 and J usage is TRBJ2-1; TRBD2 agrees at 9 bases. Trimming took 7 bases from V and 3 from J; bases not matched to a gene: 8. This CDR3 contains 15 residues. Germline CDR1 SGDLS, CDR2 YYNGEE. The CDR3 DNA reads as TGTGCCAGCTCGGCCGTAGCGGGGGACTACAATGAGCAGTTCTTC. This sequence encodes CASSAVAGDYNEQFF.

The chain couples TRBV29-1 to TRBJ1-5, with TRBD1 matching over 10 bases. CDR1 and CDR2 from the germline V gene are SQVTM and ANQGSEA. The CDR3 is 14 amino acids. The junction had 6 bases not matched to a gene; V was cut back by 4 bases and J by 6 bases. DNA for the CDR3: TGCAGCGTTGTTACAGGACAGGGGGGTCAGCCCCAGCATTTT. Translating gives CSVVTGQGGQPQHF.

A few counts support this clone. The chain joins TRBV5-4 to TRBJ1-6; TRBD1 agrees at 7 bases. J gave up 7 bases and V 4 bases, and 8 bases lay outside the gene matches. The germline V gene encodes CDR1 SGHNT and CDR2 YYREEE (reference sequence). The CDR3 is 15 amino acids. The CDR3 DNA reads TGTGCCAGCAGCCCTAAGGGGACAGAAAATTCACCCCTCCACTTT. Encoded protein: CASSPKGTENSPLHF.

This clone turned up a few times. The rearrangement uses TRBV7-8 and TRBJ2-1; 12 bases are shared with TRBD2. Germline CDR1 is SGHVS and CDR2 is FQNEAQ. Losses at the gene ends were 2 bases for V and 1 base for J; bases not matched to a gene: 9. This CDR3 comprises 19 residues. CDR3 DNA sequence: TGTGCCAGCAGCTTACGCCCGGGACTAGCGGGTTCTTCCTACAATGAGCAGTTCTTC. Translated, it gives CASSLRPGLAGSSYNEQFF.

The V call is TRBV3-1 (or the pseudogene TRBV3-2), the J call TRBJ1-1; D gene uncertain. This CDR3 region has 13 residues. Germline V gene data show CDR1 as LGHDT and CDR2 as YNNKEL (reference sequence). Between the trimmed V and J ends, which lost 0 bases and 4 bases, there was a span of 6 bases. The CDR3 DNA reads TGTGCCAGCAGCCAAGAGGTCGGCACTGAAGCTTTCTTT. The encoded protein is CASSQEVGTEAFF.

The rearrangement joins TRBV5-1 to TRBJ2-2, with D tentatively TRBD1 (5 bases). With 7 bases removed from V and 6 bases from J, the gap between germline ends came to 10 bases. The CDR3 runs 12 residues. Germline lookup yields CDR1 SGHRS and CDR2 YFSETQ. CDR3 sequence (DNA): TGCGCCAGCGGTAAGGGGCCCGGGGAGCTGTTTTTT. This codes for CASGKGPGELFF.

The CDR3 spells CASSFLLTGGLGEQFF. CDR3 coding DNA: TGTGCCAGCAGTTTCTTATTGACAGGGGGCCTCGGTGAGCAGTTCTTC. The chain employs TRBV27 and TRBJ2-1, with 10 bases fitting TRBD1. Germline CDR1 reads MNHEY; CDR2 reads SMNVEV (reference sequence). J lost 9 bases, V lost 3 bases, and 11 bases had no gene match. This CDR3 has 16 residues.

V and J are TRBV19 and TRBJ2-5, with TRBD1 matching 11 bases. Losses at the gene ends were 5 bases for V and 4 bases for J; bases not matched to a gene: 6. The germline V gene encodes CDR1 LNHDA and CDR2 SQIVND (reference sequence). The CDR3 length is 15 residues. This chain's CDR3 is CASSPGTGGTETQYF. Here the CDR3 DNA reads TGTGCCAGTAGTCCCGGGACAGGGGGAACAGAGACCCAGTACTTC. The full variable domain, with the rest looked up from reference TRBV19 and TRBJ2-5, is DGGITQSPKYLFRKEGQNVTLSCEQNLNHDAMYWYRQDPGQGLRLIYYSQIVNDFQKGDIAEGYSVSREKKESFPLTVTSAQKNPTAFYLCASSPGTGGTETQYFGPGTRLLVL.

The sample holds one count of this clone. The V and J genes are TRBV9 and TRBJ2-7, with D possibly TRBD1 on 6 matching bases. CDR1 SGDLS and CDR2 YYNGEE come from the germline V gene. This CDR3 is built from 14 residues. V was cut by 2 bases and J by 5 bases, with 14 bases left in between. The CDR3 nucleotides read TGTGCCAGCAGCGTCCGACAGGAAGGCAACGAGCAGTACTTC. This encodes CASSVRQEGNEQYF. Drawing the rest from reference TRBV9 and TRBJ2-7, the complete variable domain is DSGVTQTPKHLITATGQRVTLRCSPRSGDLSVYWYQQSLDQGLQFLIQYYNGEERAKGNILERFSAQQFPDLHSELNLSSLELGDSALYFCASSVRQEGNEQYFGPGTRLTVT.

The rearrangement joins TRBV7-2 to TRBJ2-7; the D gene is possibly TRBD1 (6 bases). The length of the CDR3 is 15 residues. Trimming pared 8 bases from V and 0 bases from J, leaving 17 bases between. Germline assignment: CDR1 SGHTA and CDR2 FQGNSA. The CDR3 DNA follows: TGTGCCAGCTTAGACCGGGACAAAAGCTCCTACGAGCAGTACTTC. It codes for CASLDRDKSSYEQYF.

This chain uses TRBV9 with TRBJ2-3; D is undetermined. Germline V gene sequence: CDR1 SGDLS, CDR2 YYNGEE. The CDR3 consists of 16 residues. V shed 0 bases and J shed 1 base, with 12 bases lying between them. The CDR3 nucleotides are TGTGCCAGCAGCGTAGGAATAGCCCTCGGCACAGATACGCAGTATTTT. Translating gives CASSVGIALGTDTQYF.

A remark on this clone: This sample also contains other DNA sequences that code for the same CDR3. The chain recombines TRBV27 with TRBJ2-3; 13 nucleotides agree with TRBD2. V shed 6 bases and J 2 bases; nucleotides not matched to a gene: 5. This CDR3 is built from 16 residues. Germline V CDR1 and CDR2: MNHEY, SMNVEV (reference sequence). The CDR3 reads CASSQGLAGLTDTQYF. DNA for the CDR3: TGTGCCAGCAGCCAGGGACTAGCGGGGCTCACAGATACGCAGTATTTT.

The V gene is TRBV5-1, the J gene TRBJ2-3; TRBD1 is a possible D gene (5 bases). V shed 4 bases and J shed 2 bases, with 8 bases lying between them. The length of the CDR3 is 13 residues. Looked up from germline, CDR1 is SGHRS and CDR2 is YFSETQ. CDR3 DNA sequence: TGCGCCAGCAGCCCGGACAACACAGATACGCAGTATTTT. Its translation is CASSPDNTDTQYF.

Only a few counts were recorded for this clone. The V and J genes are TRBV7-9 and TRBJ2-7, with TRBD1 matching over 7 bases. Germline values: CDR1 SEHNR, CDR2 FQNEAQ (reference sequence). Unmatched junction bases numbered 6, after V lost 4 bases and J lost 0 bases. The CDR3 is 15 amino acids. This CDR3 is CASSSGDRSSYEQYF. CDR3 DNA: TGTGCCAGCAGCTCTGGGGACAGAAGCTCCTACGAGCAGTACTTC.

J is TRBJ2-3 and V is TRBV4-2; 12 bases agree with TRBD2. The CDR3 runs 17 residues. The germline gives CDR1 LGHNA, CDR2 YNFKEQ. J gave up 6 bases and V 2 bases, and 9 bases lay outside the gene matches. The CDR3 DNA follows: TGTGCCAGCAGCCAATTCACACTAGCGGGGGGCCTCGATACGCAGTATTTT. It is translated as CASSQFTLAGGLDTQYF.

This rearrangement joins TRBV19 to TRBJ1-2; D unclear. The V and J ends lost 5 bases and 8 bases respectively, with 15 bases between them. Germline CDR1 is LNHDA and CDR2 is SQIVND (reference sequence). The CDR3 length is 13 residues. The CDR3 sequence is CASSPEASRGYTF. The CDR3 nucleotides read TGTGCCAGTAGTCCCGAGGCCTCTCGGGGCTACACCTTC.

The chain recombines TRBV19 with TRBJ2-4, with 7 positions matching TRBD1. The CDR3 extends over 12 amino acids. Germline V gene lookup returns CDR1 LNHDA and CDR2 SQIVND (reference sequence). After removal of 6 bases from V and 15 bases from J, the junction contained 11 bases not matched to a gene. The CDR3 region is CASSPQGEYPYF. In DNA, the CDR3 is TGTGCCAGTAGCCCGCAGGGGGAATATCCGTACTTC.

The chain has TRBV5-6 and TRBJ1-6; 8 bases match TRBD1. The CDR3 has 13 amino acids. V lost 4 bases to trimming and J lost 8 bases; unmatched junction nucleotides: 2. Germline loops: CDR1 SGHDT, CDR2 YYEEEE. The chain's CDR3 is CASSTDRDSPLHF. The CDR3 DNA reads TGTGCCAGCAGCACGGACAGGGATTCACCCCTCCACTTT.

The chain carries TRBV12-5 and TRBJ2-7, with 11 positions matching TRBD2. V shed 1 base and J 4 bases; nucleotides not matched to a gene: 3. The germline CDR1 and CDR2 sequences are LGHNT and FRNRAP. The CDR3 consists of 15 residues. The CDR3 is CASGLASGGLYEQYF. DNA of the CDR3: TGTGCTAGTGGTTTGGCTAGCGGGGGGCTTTACGAGCAGTACTTC.

This clone was found once. An end of the junction differs from the germline gene, which may be a read error. The chain uses TRBV6-1 and TRBJ2-3; possibly TRBD2 for D (6 bases). CDR1 and CDR2 from the germline V gene are MNHNS and SASEGT. This CDR3 comprises 14 residues. Here the CDR3 DNA reads TGTGCCAGCATTGAAGTAGGGGCGGGGGATACGCAGTATTTT. As protein: CASIEVGAGDTQYF.

The V call is TRBV6-6, the J call TRBJ2-2; 10 nucleotides line up with TRBD1. Germline CDR1 is MNHNY and CDR2 is SVGAGI (reference sequence). The junction had 1 base not matched to a gene; V was cut back by 6 bases and J by 3 bases. This CDR3 comprises 14 residues. The DNA for the CDR3 is TGTGCCAGCAGGGACAGGGGGTACACCGGGGAGCTGTTTTTT. This translates into CASRDRGYTGELFF.

The V call is TRBV5-6, the J call TRBJ1-2, with a possible D match to TRBD1 (6 bases). Germline CDR1 reads SGHDT; CDR2 reads YYEEEE. The V end lost 0 bases, the J end lost 1 base, and 16 bases lay between the germline ends. The CDR3 spans 17 residues. The CDR3 region is CASSLEWDTSNNYGYTF. The CDR3, as DNA: TGTGCCAGCAGCTTGGAATGGGACACGAGCAATAACTATGGCTACACCTTC. Complete variable domain (other parts from reference TRBV5-6 and TRBJ1-2): DAGVTQSPTHLIKTRGQQVTLRCSPKSGHDTVSWYQQALGQGPQFIFQYYEEEERQRGNFPDRFSGHQFPNYSSELNVNALLLGDSALYLCASSLEWDTSNNYGYTFGSGTRLTVV.

The V and J genes are TRBV5-8 and TRBJ1-3; 9 bases fit TRBD1. Germline assignment: CDR1 SGHTS and CDR2 YDEGEE. The CDR3 runs to 16 residues. V shed 4 bases and J 3 bases; nucleotides not matched to a gene: 8. This CDR3 reads CASSIRQGGGGNTIYF. The DNA of the CDR3 is TGTGCCAGCAGCATCCGACAGGGGGGCGGTGGAAACACCATATATTTT.

The genes are TRBV29-1 and TRBJ2-7; TRBD2 aligns across 11 bases. The CDR3 has 13 residues. Germline CDR1 reads SQVTM; CDR2 reads ANQGSEA. The V segment lost 7 bases and the J segment 5 bases; nucleotides outside the gene matches: 7. The CDR3 spells CSGAVAGGHEQYF. The CDR3 coding sequence is TGCAGCGGTGCAGTAGCGGGGGGGCACGAGCAGTACTTC.

The genes are TRBV28 and TRBJ2-3, with D perhaps TRBD2 (6 bases). Trimming took off 5 bases at V and 2 bases at J, with 11 bases between the two ends. Per germline, CDR1 MDHEN and CDR2 SYDVKM. The CDR3 loop spans 14 amino acids. The CDR3 loop reads CASSQDYATDTQYF. CDR3 coding DNA: TGTGCCAGCAGTCAGGACTATGCCACAGATACGCAGTATTTT.

The J gene is TRBJ1-2, the V gene TRBV7-2, with D possibly matching TRBD1 (5 bases). Germline V gives CDR1 SGHTA, CDR2 FQGNSA. The CDR3 spans 14 residues. V was trimmed by 5 bases and J by 3 bases, leaving 13 bases between them. This chain's CDR3 is CASSTTRADYGYTF. Here the CDR3 DNA reads TGTGCCAGCAGCACAACCAGGGCGGACTATGGCTACACCTTC.